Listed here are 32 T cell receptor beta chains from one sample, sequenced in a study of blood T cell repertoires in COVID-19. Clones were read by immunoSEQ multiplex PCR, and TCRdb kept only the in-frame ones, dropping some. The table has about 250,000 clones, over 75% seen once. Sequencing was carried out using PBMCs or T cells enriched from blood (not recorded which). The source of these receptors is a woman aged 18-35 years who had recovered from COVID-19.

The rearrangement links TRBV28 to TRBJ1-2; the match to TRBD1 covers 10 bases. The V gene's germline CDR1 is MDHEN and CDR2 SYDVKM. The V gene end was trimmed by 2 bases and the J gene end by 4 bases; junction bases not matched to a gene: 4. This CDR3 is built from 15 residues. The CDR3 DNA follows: TGTGCCAGCAGTTTAGGGCGGACAGGGGGCTATGGCTACACCTTC. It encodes CASSLGRTGGYGYTF.

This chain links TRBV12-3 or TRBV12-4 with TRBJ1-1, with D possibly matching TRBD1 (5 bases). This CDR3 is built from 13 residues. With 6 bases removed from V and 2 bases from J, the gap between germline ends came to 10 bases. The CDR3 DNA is TGTGCCAGCAGCATCAGGGAAAACACTGAAGCTTTCTTT. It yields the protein CASSIRENTEAFF.

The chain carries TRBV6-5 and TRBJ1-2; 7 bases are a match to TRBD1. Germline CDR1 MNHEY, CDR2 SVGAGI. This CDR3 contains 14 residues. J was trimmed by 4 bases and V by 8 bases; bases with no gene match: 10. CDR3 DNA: TGTGCCAGCCTAGGGACAGTACTACTCTATGGCTACACCTTC. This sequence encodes CASLGTVLLYGYTF.

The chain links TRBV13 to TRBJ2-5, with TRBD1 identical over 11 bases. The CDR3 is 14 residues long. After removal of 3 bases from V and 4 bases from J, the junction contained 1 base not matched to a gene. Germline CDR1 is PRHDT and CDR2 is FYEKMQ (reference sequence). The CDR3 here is CASSLGQGGETQYF. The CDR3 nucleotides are TGTGCCAGCAGCTTGGGACAGGGGGGAGAGACCCAGTACTTC.

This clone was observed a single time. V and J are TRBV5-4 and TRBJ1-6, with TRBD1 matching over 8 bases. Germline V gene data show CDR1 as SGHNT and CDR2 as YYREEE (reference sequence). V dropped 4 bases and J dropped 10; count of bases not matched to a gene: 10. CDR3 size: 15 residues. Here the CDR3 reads CASSVDRVVGSPLHF. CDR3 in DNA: TGTGCCAGCAGCGTGGACAGGGTCGTGGGCTCACCCCTCCACTTT.

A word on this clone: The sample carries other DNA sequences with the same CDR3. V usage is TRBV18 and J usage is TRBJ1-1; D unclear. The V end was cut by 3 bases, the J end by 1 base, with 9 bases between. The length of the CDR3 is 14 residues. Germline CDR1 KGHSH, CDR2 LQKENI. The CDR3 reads CASSPRTENTEAFF. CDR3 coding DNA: TGTGCCAGCTCACCGCGGACTGAGAACACTGAAGCTTTCTTT. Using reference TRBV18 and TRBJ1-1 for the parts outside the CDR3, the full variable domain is NAGVMQNPRHLVRRRGQEARLRCSPMKGHSHVYWYRQLPEEGLKFMVYLQKENIIDESGMPKERFSAEFPKEGPSILRIQQVVRGDSAAYFCASSPRTENTEAFFGQGTRLTVV.

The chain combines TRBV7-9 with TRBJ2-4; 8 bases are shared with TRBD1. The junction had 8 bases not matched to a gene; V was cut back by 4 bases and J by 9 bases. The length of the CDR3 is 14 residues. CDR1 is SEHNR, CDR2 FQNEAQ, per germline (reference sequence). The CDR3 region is CASSSQGAEVIQYF. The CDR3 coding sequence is TGTGCCAGCAGCTCTCAGGGGGCCGAGGTCATTCAGTACTTC.

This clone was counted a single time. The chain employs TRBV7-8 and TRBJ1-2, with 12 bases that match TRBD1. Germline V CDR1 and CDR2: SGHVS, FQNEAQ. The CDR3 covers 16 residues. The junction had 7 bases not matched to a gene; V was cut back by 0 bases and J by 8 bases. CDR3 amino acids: CASSLAMGQGAWGYTF. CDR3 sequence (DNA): TGTGCCAGCAGCTTAGCTATGGGACAGGGGGCTTGGGGCTACACCTTC.

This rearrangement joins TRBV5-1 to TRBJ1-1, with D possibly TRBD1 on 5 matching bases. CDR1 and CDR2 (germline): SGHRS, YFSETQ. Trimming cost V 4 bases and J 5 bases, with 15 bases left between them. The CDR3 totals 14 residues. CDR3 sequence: CASSPTHGGTEAFF. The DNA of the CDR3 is TGCGCCAGCAGCCCAACTCACGGGGGAACTGAAGCTTTCTTT.

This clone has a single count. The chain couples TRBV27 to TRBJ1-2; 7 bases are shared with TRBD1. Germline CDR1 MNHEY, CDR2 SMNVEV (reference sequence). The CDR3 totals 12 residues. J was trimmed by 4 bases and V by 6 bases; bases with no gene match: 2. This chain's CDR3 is CASRTGFYGYTF. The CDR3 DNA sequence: TGTGCCAGCAGGACAGGGTTCTATGGCTACACCTTC.

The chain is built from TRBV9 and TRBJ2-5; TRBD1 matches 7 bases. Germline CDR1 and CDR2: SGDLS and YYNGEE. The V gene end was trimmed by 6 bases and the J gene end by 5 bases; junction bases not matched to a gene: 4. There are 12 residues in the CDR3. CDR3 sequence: CASTDRAETQYF. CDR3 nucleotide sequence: TGTGCCAGCACAGACAGGGCGGAGACCCAGTACTTC.

CDR3 DNA sequence: TGTGCCACCAGTGATTTGAAGGGGGCAACCTTCTTC. It encodes CATSDLKGATFF. This chain connects TRBV24-1 to TRBJ2-1; 7 nucleotides align to TRBD1. CDR3 size: 12 residues. Germline V lookup: CDR1 KGHDR, CDR2 SFDVKD. V lost 0 bases and J lost 16; bases outside the gene matches: 5.

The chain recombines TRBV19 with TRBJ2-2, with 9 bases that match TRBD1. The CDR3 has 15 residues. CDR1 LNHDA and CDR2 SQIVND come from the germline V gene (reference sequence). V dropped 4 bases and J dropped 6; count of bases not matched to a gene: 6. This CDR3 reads CASSSRDRVAGELFF. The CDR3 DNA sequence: TGTGCCAGTAGTAGCCGGGACAGGGTTGCCGGGGAGCTGTTTTTT.

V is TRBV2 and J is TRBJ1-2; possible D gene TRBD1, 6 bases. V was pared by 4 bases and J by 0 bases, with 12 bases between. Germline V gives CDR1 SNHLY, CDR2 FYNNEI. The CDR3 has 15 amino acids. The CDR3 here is CASSAGQIANYGYTF. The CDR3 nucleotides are TGTGCCAGCAGTGCCGGACAGATAGCTAACTATGGCTACACCTTC.

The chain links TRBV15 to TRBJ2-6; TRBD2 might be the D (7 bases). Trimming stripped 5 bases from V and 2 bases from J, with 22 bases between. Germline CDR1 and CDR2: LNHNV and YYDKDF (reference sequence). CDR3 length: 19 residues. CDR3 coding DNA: TGTGCCACCAGCCTCCTGGGGGGGCAGGGAGCACCTGGGGCCAACGTCCTGACTTTC. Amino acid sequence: CATSLLGGQGAPGANVLTF.

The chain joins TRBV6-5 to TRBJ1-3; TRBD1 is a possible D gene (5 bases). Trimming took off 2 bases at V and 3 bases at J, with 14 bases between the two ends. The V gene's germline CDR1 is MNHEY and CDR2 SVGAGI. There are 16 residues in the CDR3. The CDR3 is CASSYQGGDLGNTIYF. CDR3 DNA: TGTGCCAGCAGTTACCAGGGTGGGGATCTTGGAAACACCATATATTTT.

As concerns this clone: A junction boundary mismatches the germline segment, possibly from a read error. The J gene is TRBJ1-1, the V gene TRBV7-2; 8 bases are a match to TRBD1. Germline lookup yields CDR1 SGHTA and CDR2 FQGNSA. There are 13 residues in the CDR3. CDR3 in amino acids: CASSLAGGNSVGF. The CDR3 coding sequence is TGTGCCAGCAGCCTGGCAGGGGGCAACTCGGTGGGGTTT.

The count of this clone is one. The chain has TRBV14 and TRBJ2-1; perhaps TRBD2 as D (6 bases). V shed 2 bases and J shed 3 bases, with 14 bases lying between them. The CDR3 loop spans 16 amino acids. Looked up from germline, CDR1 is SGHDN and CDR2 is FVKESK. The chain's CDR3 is CASSQLTGLYYNEQFF. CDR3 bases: TGTGCCAGCAGCCAACTTACGGGACTCTACTACAATGAGCAGTTCTTC.

For the CDR3, the DNA is TGTGCCACCAGCGGGGTTGGGAGGACAGGGATAGACTACGAGCAGTACTTC. The encoded protein is CATSGVGRTGIDYEQYF. The J gene is TRBJ2-7, the V gene TRBV15, with TRBD1 matching over 8 bases. CDR1 is LNHNV and CDR2 is YYDKDF in the germline V gene (reference sequence). The CDR3 sequence is 17 residues long. With 5 bases clipped from V and 3 bases from J, the junction kept 15 bases outside the gene matches.

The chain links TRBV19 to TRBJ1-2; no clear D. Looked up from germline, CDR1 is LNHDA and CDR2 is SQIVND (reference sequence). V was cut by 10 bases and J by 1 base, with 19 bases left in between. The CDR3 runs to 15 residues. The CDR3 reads CATSRARVSNYGYTF. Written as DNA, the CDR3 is TGTGCCACTTCCCGTGCCCGGGTTAGTAACTATGGCTACACCTTC.

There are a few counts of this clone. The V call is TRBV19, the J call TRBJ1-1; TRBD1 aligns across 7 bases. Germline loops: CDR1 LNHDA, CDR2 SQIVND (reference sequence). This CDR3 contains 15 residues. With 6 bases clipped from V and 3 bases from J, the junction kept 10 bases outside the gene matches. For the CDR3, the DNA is TGTGCCAGTAGATTTCGACAGGGTGTGGACACTGAAGCTTTCTTT. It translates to CASRFRQGVDTEAFF.

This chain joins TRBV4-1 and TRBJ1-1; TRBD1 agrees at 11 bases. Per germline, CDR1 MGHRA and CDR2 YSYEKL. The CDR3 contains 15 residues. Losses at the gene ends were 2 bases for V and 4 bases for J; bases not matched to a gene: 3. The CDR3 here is CASSQWDRGGTEAFF. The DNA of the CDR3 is TGCGCCAGCAGCCAATGGGACAGGGGGGGCACTGAAGCTTTCTTT.

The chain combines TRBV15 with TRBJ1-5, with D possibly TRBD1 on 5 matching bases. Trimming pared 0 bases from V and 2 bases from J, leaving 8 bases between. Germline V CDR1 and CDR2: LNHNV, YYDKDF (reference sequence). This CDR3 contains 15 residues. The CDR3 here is CATSREGGGNQPQHF. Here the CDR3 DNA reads TGTGCCACCAGCAGAGAGGGAGGGGGCAATCAGCCCCAGCATTTT. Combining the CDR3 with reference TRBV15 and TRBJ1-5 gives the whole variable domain DAMVIQNPRYQVTQFGKPVTLSCSQTLNHNVMYWYQQKSSQAPKLLFHYYDKDFNNEADTPDNFQSRRPNTSFCFLDIRSPGLGDTAMYLCATSREGGGNQPQHFGDGTRLSIL.

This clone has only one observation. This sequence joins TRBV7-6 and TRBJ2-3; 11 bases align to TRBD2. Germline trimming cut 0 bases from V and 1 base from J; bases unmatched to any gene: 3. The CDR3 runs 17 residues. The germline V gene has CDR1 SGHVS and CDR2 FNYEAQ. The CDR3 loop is CASSLAATSGGTDTQYF. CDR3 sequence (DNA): TGTGCCAGCAGCTTAGCCGCGACTAGCGGGGGCACAGATACGCAGTATTTT.

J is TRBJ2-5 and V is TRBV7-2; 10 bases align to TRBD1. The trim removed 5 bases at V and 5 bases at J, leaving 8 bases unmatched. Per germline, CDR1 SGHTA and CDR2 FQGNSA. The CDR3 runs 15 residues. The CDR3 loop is CASSPRDRGRETQYF. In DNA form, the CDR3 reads TGTGCCAGCAGCCCCCGGGACAGGGGAAGGGAGACCCAGTACTTC. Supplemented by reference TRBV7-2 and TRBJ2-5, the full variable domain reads GAGVSQSPSNKVTEKGKDVELRCDPISGHTALYWYRQSLGQGLEFLIYFQGNSAPDKSGLPSDRFSAERTGGSVSTLTIQRTQQEDSAVYLCASSPRDRGRETQYFGPGTRLLVL.

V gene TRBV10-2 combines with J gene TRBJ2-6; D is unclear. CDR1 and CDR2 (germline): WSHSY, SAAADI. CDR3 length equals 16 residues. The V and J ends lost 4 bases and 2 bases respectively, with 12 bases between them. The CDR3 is CASSGLGITGANVLTF. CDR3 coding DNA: TGCGCCAGCAGTGGGTTGGGCATCACTGGGGCCAACGTCCTGACTTTC.

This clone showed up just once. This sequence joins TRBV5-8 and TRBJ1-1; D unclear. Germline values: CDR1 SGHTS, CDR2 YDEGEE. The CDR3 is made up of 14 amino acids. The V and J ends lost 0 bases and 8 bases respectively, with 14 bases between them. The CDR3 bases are TGTGCCAGCAGCTTGGCCGTCGGCGTCAGGGAAGCTTTCTTT. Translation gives CASSLAVGVREAFF.

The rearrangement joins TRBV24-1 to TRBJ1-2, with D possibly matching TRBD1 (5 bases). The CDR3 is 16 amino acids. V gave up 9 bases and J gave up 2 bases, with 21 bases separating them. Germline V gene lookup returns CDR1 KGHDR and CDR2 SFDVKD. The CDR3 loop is CATGVGRGLKNYGYTF. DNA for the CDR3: TGTGCCACCGGGGTTGGAAGGGGCTTGAAGAACTATGGCTACACCTTC.

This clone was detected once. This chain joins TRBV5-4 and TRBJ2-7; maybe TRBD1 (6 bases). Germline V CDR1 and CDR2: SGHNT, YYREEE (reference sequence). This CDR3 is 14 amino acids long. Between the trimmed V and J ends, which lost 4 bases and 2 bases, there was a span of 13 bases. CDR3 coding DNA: TGTGCCAGCAGCATGAGGGGGAACGCCTACGAGCAGTACTTC. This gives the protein CASSMRGNAYEQYF. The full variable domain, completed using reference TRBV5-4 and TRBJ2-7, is ETGVTQSPTHLIKTRGQQVTLRCSSQSGHNTVSWYQQALGQGPQFIFQYYREEENGRGNFPPRFSGLQFPNYSSELNVNALELDDSALYLCASSMRGNAYEQYFGPGTRLTVT.

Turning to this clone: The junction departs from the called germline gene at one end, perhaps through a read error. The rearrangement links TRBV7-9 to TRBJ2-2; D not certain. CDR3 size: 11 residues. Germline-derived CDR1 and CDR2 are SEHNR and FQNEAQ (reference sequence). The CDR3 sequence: CASSDTGELFF. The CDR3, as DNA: TGTGCCAGCAGCGACACGGGGGAGCTGTTTTTT.

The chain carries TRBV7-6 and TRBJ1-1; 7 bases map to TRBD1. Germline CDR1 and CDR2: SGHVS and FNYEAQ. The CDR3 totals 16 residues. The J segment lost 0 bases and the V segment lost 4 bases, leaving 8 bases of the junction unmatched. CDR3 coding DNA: TGTGCCAGCAGCTCCCGGACAGGACTCCTGAACACTGAAGCTTTCTTT. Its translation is CASSSRTGLLNTEAFF.

CDR3 DNA sequence: TGTGCCAGCAGCGCACCGGGACAGGGTAACACTGAAGCTTTCTTT. It specifies CASSAPGQGNTEAFF. This rearrangement joins TRBV7-9 to TRBJ1-1, with TRBD1 matching 9 bases. Germline CDR1 and CDR2: SEHNR and FQNEAQ (reference sequence). V was pared by 5 bases and J by 2 bases, with 6 bases of the junction left unmatched. The CDR3 is 15 amino acids.